This T cell receptor beta chain is drawn from a study of T cells in Graves' hyperthyroidism and ophthalmopathy (dated by TCRdb to between 2018 and 2021). Notes on the research overall: Peripheral blood was collected at initial diagnosis, before any treatment. A discovery cohort of about 96 patients, 43 with Graves' ophthalmopathy and under 60 with stable Graves' hyperthyroidism, was used to find distinguishing TCR V-J signatures. The study also compared thyroid tissue and blood T-cell repertoires from more than 5 Graves' hyperthyroidism patients. An independent validation cohort of fewer than 20 hyperthyroidism patients and over 15 patients who later progressed to ophthalmopathy tested prospective prediction of ophthalmopathy. Following sampling, methimazole starting at 30 mg daily was given to hyperthyroidism patients, and high-dose intravenous methylprednisolone was given to ophthalmopathy patients. According to the paper, TCR Vbeta CDR3 sequencing was carried out on roughly 130 peripheral blood samples, which came from under 50 ophthalmopathy, 80 or so hyperthyroidism and 17 progressor patients. The 85 to 100 discovery patients were randomly split 7:3 into training and test sets. Study-level results and caveats: Most expanded thyroid clonotypes (frequency above 0.001) were also detected in blood, suggesting blood repertoires may reflect thyroid immune responses. Sample size was not statistically predetermined, and blinding of investigators to group allocation was not performed. During validation, the model predicted progression to ophthalmopathy a median of approximately six months ahead of onset, with around 71% sensitivity and less than 85% specificity. A 13 V-J signature model separated ophthalmopathy from stable hyperthyroidism, with roughly 88% sensitivity and roughly 82% specificity in cross-validation and 80%/75% in testing.

The TCR beta CDR3 regions were amplified from the RNA transcripts. The TCR CDR3 was subjected to a first round of RT-PCR using the HTBI primer set and the Qiagen OneStep RT-PCR kit. Libraries were constructed in a second round of multiplex PCR, after which size selection and purification were carried out. Libraries were sequenced paired-end with 100 bp reads on an Illumina HiSeq2000. The source study handled its data this way. SOAPnuke was used to process the raw data, removing reads that contained adapters or uncalled bases, had a mean Phred below 15, or lacked an exact match to the constant primer or identifier. High-quality paired reads were merged using COPE v1.2.5, and each unique nucleotide sequence was defined as a clonotype. MiTCR v1.1 was used to align the clonotypes against IMGT TRBV, TRBD and TRBJ reference segments. The analysis included only V-J combinations with a frequency above 0.0001, which together covered around 99% of the repertoires. The TCS score was defined as F50 (clonal expansion) divided by E x V (chaos), with BLOSUM62-based TCRdist calculated between CDR3 peptides within each V-J. Welch's t-statistics and random forest reduced just over 500 V-J features to about 12, which were used in a naive Bayes classifier (R e1071). The public sequencing data were trimmed at Q25 with fastp and processed into clonotypes with MiXCR by TCRdb, which kept only in-frame beta chains. Each CDR3 protein appears once, grouped with its most common genes and DNA. TCRdb's processing, not the authors' own work, is the source of the V and J calls. The sample has under 600,000 distinct CDR3 sequences on record, 15% to 20% of them singletons. The ten largest clones add up to approximately 3.5% of the sample.

In the ophthalmopathy patients, disease was moderately to severely active, with a Clinical Activity Score of 3 or more, a NOSPECS grade of 4 or more, and a duration of less than 3 months. Any patient with an uncontrolled infection, another autoimmune disease, pregnancy or lactation was excluded. Diagnoses relied on clinical symptoms, serum thyroxine and TRAb, thyroid ultrasound and orbital computed tomography. Ficoll-Paque density gradient centrifugation was used to isolate PBMCs from about 10 ml of fresh peripheral blood. Total RNA was extracted with Trizol reagent, and quality was checked on an Agilent 2100 Bioanalyzer. This clonotype was counted only a few times. Its target antigen remains unknown. A read error may produce the germline difference seen at one junction end. Sequenced sample: blood. This clonotype was obtained from a woman between 35 and 50 years old with Graves' ophthalmopathy.

The sequenced DNA: TGTGCCAGCAGGGTTTTGGGGGGGTATGAGAAACTGTTTTTT. Its coded protein is CASRVLGGYEKLFF. Here the chain combines TRBV12-3 or TRBV12-4 and TRBJ1-4; the D gene is perhaps TRBD1, from 5 matching bases. From the cysteine up to the phenylalanine, the CDR3 has a length of 14 residues. Of all the DNA, just the CDR3 is kept, 42 bases in frame from base 1.